The rows below give T cell receptor beta chains drawn from one sample of a study of technical replicates of blood from several donors. Using immunoSEQ multiplex PCR, the repertoire was profiled, and TCRdb retains in-frame clones only, with some absent. The data show about 18,000 clones, about four fifths seen once. The sequenced sample consisted of PBMCs. These receptors came from a human donor in good health. Some clones in this sample may be carry-over from other donors' samples. Each CDR3 is given with its conserved first and last residue. Fields, in order: V gene, J gene, D gene, clone size, CDR3 DNA, CDR3 protein. D genes are given only for firm matches. Size is omitted from some rows. Given values are once, few, many or a class for expanded clones.

TRBV9	TRBJ2-2	NA	once	TGTGCCAGCAGCGTAGGGAATAGCGGTTCTACCGGGGAGCTGTTTTTT	CASSVGNSGSTGELFF
TRBV19	TRBJ1-5	NA	NA	TGTGCCAGTAGTACAGATTATAATCAGCCCCAGCATTTT	CASSTDYNQPQHF
TRBV6-6	TRBJ2-5	TRBD1	NA	TGTGCCAGCAGTGGGACAGTTCTCGAGACCCAGTACTTC	CASSGTVLETQYF
TRBV27	TRBJ2-1	TRBD2	NA	TGTGCCAGCAGTTTCCTTCGACTAGCGGGAGCTCATGAGCAGTTCTTC	CASSFLRLAGAHEQFF
TRBV28	TRBJ1-2	NA	NA	TGTGCCAGCAGTTCCTCCGGACAGACCTATGGCTACACCTTC	CASSSSGQTYGYTF
TRBV5-1	TRBJ2-5	TRBD2	NA	TGCGCCAGCAGCTTGGCGGGAGGGATCCAAGAGACCCAGTACTTC	CASSLAGGIQETQYF
TRBV7-9	TRBJ1-2	NA	NA	TGTGCCAGCAGCTTAATAGAGGGCTACACCTTC	CASSLIEGYTF
TRBV6-1	TRBJ1-3	NA	NA	TGTGCCAGCAGTGAAGCGGGACACTTAGGTGGAAACACCATATATTTT	CASSEAGHLGGNTIYF
TRBV13	TRBJ2-2	NA	NA	TGTGCCAGCAGCCCGCCGTACTCCGGGGAGCTGTTTTTT	CASSPPYSGELFF
TRBV7-6	TRBJ2-7	NA	NA	TGTGCCAGCAGCTTAGCTACGGTCCCCAATCGACAAGACCACGAGCAGTACTTC	CASSLATVPNRQDHEQYF
TRBV19	TRBJ2-3	TRBD2	NA	TGTGCCAGTACTAGCGGAGAAAGCACAGATACGCAGTATTTT	CASTSGESTDTQYF
TRBV28	TRBJ2-7	TRBD2	once	TGTGCCAGCAGTTTATGGGGACTAGCGCGATCCTACGAGCAGTACTTC	CASSLWGLARSYEQYF
TRBV10-3	TRBJ2-1	TRBD2	NA	TGTGCCATCAGAGATAGCGGGGGAGACAATGAGCAGTTCTTC	CAIRDSGGDNEQFF
TRBV18	TRBJ2-7	TRBD2	NA	TGTGCCAGCTCACCCAGCGGGGGTCTCCACGAGCAGTACTTC	CASSPSGGLHEQYF
TRBV27	TRBJ1-2	TRBD1	NA	TGTGCCAGACGTCTTAGGGACAGGGGCCGTCGTAGAGATGGCTACACCTTC	CARRLRDRGRRRDGYTF
TRBV30	TRBJ1-1	TRBD1	NA	TGTGCCTGGAGTATGGGGACAGTGAGCACTGAAGCTTTCTTT	CAWSMGTVSTEAFF
TRBV6-5	TRBJ2-2	NA	NA	TGTGCCAGCAGTGTGGCAGGGTGGACCGGGGAGCTGTTTTTT	CASSVAGWTGELFF
TRBV6-1	TRBJ1-2	NA	NA	TGTGCCAGCAGTGAAGCGCCAGGGGTTCGGGGCTACACCTTC	CASSEAPGVRGYTF
TRBV7-9	TRBJ2-7	NA	NA	TGTGCCAGCAGCCCCCCGGTGGGGGGGCGCATGAACGAGCAGTACTTC	CASSPPVGGRMNEQYF
TRBV6-1	TRBJ1-1	TRBD1	NA	TGTGCCGCACAGGGGGCTACTGAAGCTTTCTTT	CAAQGATEAFF
TRBV5-1	TRBJ2-7	NA	NA	TGCGCCAGCAGCTTTCAACAGGGATCAGGAGAGCAGTACTTC	CASSFQQGSGEQYF
TRBV7-3	TRBJ2-3	TRBD2	NA	TGTGCCAGCAGCGTCGGGACTAGCGGAAGCACAGATACGCAGTATTTT	CASSVGTSGSTDTQYF
TRBV5-1	TRBJ2-7	NA	once	TGCGCCAGCAGCTTGGGCGACCGGGAGTTTTCCTACGAGCAGTACTTC	CASSLGDREFSYEQYF
TRBV11-3	TRBJ1-1	TRBD1	once	TGTGCCAGCAGCTTTTTACAGGGGGGGAACACTGAAGCTTTCTTT	CASSFLQGGNTEAFF
TRBV5-1	TRBJ2-1	TRBD1	NA	TGCGCCAGCAAGGCCGGGACAGGGTCTTACAATGAGCAGTTCTTC	CASKAGTGSYNEQFF
TRBV2	TRBJ2-1	NA	NA	TGTGCCAGCGCTAAAGGGGCCTACAATGAGCAGTTCTTC	CASAKGAYNEQFF
TRBV29-1	TRBJ2-5	TRBD2	NA	TGCAGCGGGGGACTAGCGGCCCACCAAGAGACCCAGTACTTC	CSGGLAAHQETQYF
TRBV10-2	TRBJ2-5	TRBD2	NA	TGCGCCAGCAGTGAACTAGCGGGAGGGCCAGAGACCCAGTACTTC	CASSELAGGPETQYF
TRBV30	TRBJ1-1	NA	few	TGTGCCTGGGATCCCCCTGGGGGCACGATGAACACTGAAGCTTTCTTT	CAWDPPGGTMNTEAFF
TRBV7-8	TRBJ1-2	NA	few	TGTGCCAGCAGCTTAGTTGTGCGGGCAGAGGCGTATGGCTACACCTTC	CASSLVVRAEAYGYTF
TRBV7-3	TRBJ2-3	TRBD2	NA	TGTGCCAGCAGCTCAAGACTAGCGGGAGATACGCAGTATTTT	CASSSRLAGDTQYF
TRBV10-2	TRBJ2-1	TRBD2	NA	TGCGCCAGCAGGGGGACTAGCGGATACAATGAGCAGTTCTTC	CASRGTSGYNEQFF
TRBV19	TRBJ2-6	NA	few	TGTGCCAGTAGTATTCGCGAGGGCTCTGGGGCCAACGTCCTGACTTTC	CASSIREGSGANVLTF
TRBV7-6	TRBJ1-4	TRBD1	NA	TGTGCCAGCAGCTTTAGATCGGTGACAGGGAAGTACTCAACTAATGAAAAACTGTTTTTT	CASSFRSVTGKYSTNEKLFF
TRBV11-3	TRBJ2-1	TRBD2	NA	TGTGCCAGCAGCTTAGCGGGAGGGAGGGATGAGCAGTTCTTC	CASSLAGGRDEQFF
TRBV9	TRBJ2-5	NA	NA	TGTGCCAGCAGCGGATGGGGCGGAGGGTGGGAGACCCAGTACTTC	CASSGWGGGWETQYF
TRBV1	TRBJ1-2	NA	NA	TGCACCAGCAGCCAAGAGCCCCGCCAGGGATCGGCTGCCTATGGCTACACCTTC	CTSSQEPRQGSAAYGYTF
TRBV11-3	TRBJ2-3	NA	NA	TGTGCCAGCAGCTTAGGCCGGGACACATTCACAGATACGCAGTATTTT	CASSLGRDTFTDTQYF
TRBV27	TRBJ2-7	TRBD2	NA	TGTGCCAGCAGTTTACATCTTGCGGGAGGGTCCTACGAGCAGTACTTC	CASSLHLAGGSYEQYF
TRBV7-6	TRBJ2-3	TRBD1	NA	TGTGCCAGCAGCGGGACAGACAACACAGATACGCAGTATTTT	CASSGTDNTDTQYF
TRBV18	TRBJ2-7	TRBD2	NA	TGTGCCAGCTCACCACCGGGGCTAGCGGGCGACGAGCAGTACTTC	CASSPPGLAGDEQYF
TRBV6-1	TRBJ2-7	TRBD2	NA	TGTGCCAGCAGTGAACGCTTGCGGGGGGCGGTGTACGAGCAGTACTTC	CASSERLRGAVYEQYF
TRBV6-5	TRBJ2-1	TRBD1	NA	TGTGCCAGCAGATCCGGGACAGAAGAGTTCTTC	CASRSGTEEFF
TRBV25-1	TRBJ1-1	NA	medium-sized	TGTGCCAGCAGAGGAGGGAACACTGAAGCTTTCTTT	CASRGGNTEAFF
TRBV7-8	TRBJ2-6	TRBD1	NA	TGTGCCAGCAGCTGGTACCGGGACAGTCGATCCTCTGGGGCCAACGTCCTGACTTTC	CASSWYRDSRSSGANVLTF
TRBV4-1	TRBJ2-7	NA	NA	TGCGCCAGCAGCCAAGACGGGGTAAGGGCAGATCCCTACGAGCAGTACTTC	CASSQDGVRADPYEQYF
TRBV4-2	TRBJ2-2	TRBD2	NA	TGTGCCAGCAGCCAAGCTAGCGGGACGAACACCGGGGAGCTGTTTTTT	CASSQASGTNTGELFF
TRBV11-2	TRBJ1-1	NA	once	TGTGCCAGCAGCTTACAGGGTTTTCTTATTCGCGCTGAAGCTTTCTTT	CASSLQGFLIRAEAFF
TRBV29-1	TRBJ2-1	TRBD1	NA	TGCAGCGTTCTAGAGGGACAGGGGAACAATGAGCAGTTCTTC	CSVLEGQGNNEQFF
TRBV19	TRBJ2-3	TRBD2	NA	TGTGCCAGTAGTATAGTAGCGGGAGGCACAGATACGCAGTATTTT	CASSIVAGGTDTQYF
TRBV19	TRBJ1-5	TRBD1	NA	TGTGCCAGTAGTATAGGACAGGGGCCCAATCAGCCCCAGCATTTT	CASSIGQGPNQPQHF
TRBV6-5	TRBJ2-7	NA	NA	TGTGCCAGCAGACCCGGACACCTCTACGAGCAGTACTTC	CASRPGHLYEQYF
TRBV19	TRBJ1-1	TRBD1	NA	TGTGCCAGTAGTACGCAGGGGGTTGTCACTGAAGCTTTCTTT	CASSTQGVVTEAFF
TRBV5-1	TRBJ2-2	NA	NA	TGCGCCAGCAGCCTTCCCGACAGCGCGAACACCGGGGAGCTGTTTTTT	CASSLPDSANTGELFF
TRBV5-8	TRBJ2-6	NA	NA	TGTGCCAGCAGCTTCCTGACAGGTTACCCCTCTGGGGCCAACGTCCTGACTTTC	CASSFLTGYPSGANVLTF
TRBV29-1	TRBJ2-1	NA	NA	TGCAGCGGGGACACCTACAATGAGCAGTTCTTC	CSGDTYNEQFF
TRBV4-3	TRBJ2-5	NA	NA	TGCGCCAGCAGCCAAGATCCGGGGGAGACCCAGTACTTC	CASSQDPGETQYF
TRBV14	TRBJ1-2	TRBD1	few	TGTGCCAGCAGCCAAGATCTTAGGGGGCTTCATGGCTACACCTTC	CASSQDLRGLHGYTF